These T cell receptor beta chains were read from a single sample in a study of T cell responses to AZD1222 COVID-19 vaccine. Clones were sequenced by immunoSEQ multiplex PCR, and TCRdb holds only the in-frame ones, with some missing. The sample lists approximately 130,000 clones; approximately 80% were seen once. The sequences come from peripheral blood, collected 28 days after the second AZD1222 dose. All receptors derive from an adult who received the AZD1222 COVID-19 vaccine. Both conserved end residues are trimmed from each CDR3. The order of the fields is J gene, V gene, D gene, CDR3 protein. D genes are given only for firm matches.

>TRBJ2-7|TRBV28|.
ASSEAGTPSFEQY
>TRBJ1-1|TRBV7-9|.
ASRGMNTEAF
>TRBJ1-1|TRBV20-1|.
SARDWKETF
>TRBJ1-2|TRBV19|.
ASNTATVGLNYGYT
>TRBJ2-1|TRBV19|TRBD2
ASSPRGLAGIRYNEQF
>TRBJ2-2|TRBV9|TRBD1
ASTPQGANTGELF
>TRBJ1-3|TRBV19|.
ASSIGEGRGNTIY
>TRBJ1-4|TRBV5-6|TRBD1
ASSFWDRNEKLF
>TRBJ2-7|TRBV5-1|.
ASSYRVQGYEQY
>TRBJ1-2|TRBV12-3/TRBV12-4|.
ASSLSQGHGYT
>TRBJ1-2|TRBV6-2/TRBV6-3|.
ASSYQPTGNYGYT
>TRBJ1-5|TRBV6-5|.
ASTWGKSGSQPQH
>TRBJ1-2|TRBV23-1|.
ASSHGQEFSYGYT
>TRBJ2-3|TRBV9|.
ASSVGSPDTQY
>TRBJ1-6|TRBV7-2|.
ASSWNRRPNSPLH
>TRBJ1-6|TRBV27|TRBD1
ASSIGQGEYSPLH
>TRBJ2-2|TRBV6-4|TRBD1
ASSSTGTGSGELF
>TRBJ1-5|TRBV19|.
ASRAGVDQPQH
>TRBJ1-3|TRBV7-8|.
ASSLVGQQSSGNTIY
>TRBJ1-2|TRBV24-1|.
ATSDLSSGGLYGYT
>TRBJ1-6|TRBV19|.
ASTTSYNSPLH
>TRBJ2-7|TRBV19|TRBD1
ASRNRGVSYEQY
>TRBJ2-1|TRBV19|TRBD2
ASSMRLAGAEQF
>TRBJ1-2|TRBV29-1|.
SAVWGVRDGYT
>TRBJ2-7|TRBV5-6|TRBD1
ASSPPTGWYEQY
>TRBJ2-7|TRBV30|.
AWSAMGRGGYEQY
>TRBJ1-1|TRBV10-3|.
AIRMPGGMNTEAF
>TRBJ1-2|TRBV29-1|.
SVESGLWGYT
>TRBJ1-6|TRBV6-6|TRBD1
ASSYKDRGNSPLH
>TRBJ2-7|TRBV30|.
AWSVRLYEQY